This T cell receptor beta chain is from a study of a mutant IDH1 vaccine in newly diagnosed glioma. Study as a whole: Patients began vaccination 4-6 weeks after radiotherapy alone, or with temozolomide cycles. The study held visit V12 at week 35 and visit V13 at week 47.

The V end lost 6 bases, the J end lost 7 bases, and 11 bases lay between the germline ends. The CDR3 loop spans 11 amino acids. The germline gives CDR1 SGHRS, CDR2 YFSETQ. Repertoires were generated with immunoSEQ multiplex PCR, while TCRdb's copy carries only in-frame clones and drops some. The sample carries tens of thousands of clones, roughly 74% recorded once. The time point here: week 35, safety follow-up. Vaccine doses each comprised 300 ug of mutant IDH1 20-mer peptide, with topical imiquimod. Vaccination of patients was performed eight times, in weeks 1, 3, 5, 7, 11, 15, 19 and 23. In this sample, this clone turned up once. Its antigen is still unknown.

The specimen was PBMCs, collected from a glioma patient whose treatment included an IDH1 peptide vaccine. The chain uses TRBV5-1 and TRBJ2-7; D is perhaps TRBD1 (5 bases). The receptor was derived from a man aged 50 to 59 with glioma. The CDR3 region is CASTQGVEQYF. For the CDR3, the DNA is TGCGCCAGCACCCAAGGGGTAGAGCAGTACTTC. The whole variable domain, filled in from reference TRBV5-1 and TRBJ2-7, reads KAGVTQTPRYLIKTRGQQVTLSCSPISGHRSVSWYQQTPGQGLQFLFEYFSETQRNKGNFPGRFSGRQFSNSRSEMNVSTLELGDSALYLCASTQGVEQYFGPGTRLTVT.